This T cell receptor (beta chain) was found in a study of CD8+ T cells in alopecia areata. The sequencing template was cDNA reverse transcribed from extracted RNA. Here immunoSEQ multiplex PCR was the method, and the copy in TCRdb shows in-frame clones only, minus some. The sample carries over 100,000 clones, 53% recorded once. The CDR3 has 16 residues. V shed 0 bases and J 1 base; nucleotides not matched to a gene: 1. Germline V gene lookup returns CDR1 SEHNR and CDR2 FQNEAQ (reference sequence). This clone has only a few counts. Documented treatment: oral pan-JAK inhibitor, 5-10 mg twice daily. Sorted out of PBMCs were CD4+ T cells and CD8+ T cells.

The chain recombines TRBV7-9 with TRBJ2-2; 8 nucleotides align to TRBD1. The receptor was derived from a human donor with alopecia areata. Sequencing was performed on CD4+ T cells sorted from blood, taken at week 4, from a patient treated with tofacitinib. The CDR3 region has the DNA TGTGCCAGCAGCTTAGCCGGGACAGGGAACACCGGGGAGCTGTTTTTT. Translating it yields CASSLAGTGNTGELFF.